This T cell receptor beta chain was retrieved from a study of coeliac disease. The study, taken as a whole, reports: In active celiac disease, intraepithelial and lamina propria TRB and TRG repertoires were less clonal than controls.

The sample holds one count of this clone. Its antigen remains unidentified. Germline CDR1 MNHEY, CDR2 SMNVEV (reference sequence). V gave up 6 bases and J gave up 5 bases, with 13 bases separating them. The CDR3 runs 13 residues. Data came from immunoSEQ multiplex PCR; TCRdb stores just in-frame clones and leaves some out. The sample has over 3,000 clones; approximately 70% are singletons. This TCR was recovered from a woman in her fifties or sixties with active celiac disease. The sample consisted of intraepithelial lymphocytes from the gut. The chain employs TRBV27 and TRBJ1-1, with D possibly TRBD1 on 5 matching bases. This CDR3 is CASREVGGTEAFF. CDR3 in DNA: TGTGCCAGCAGAGAGGTGGGGGGAACTGAAGCTTTCTTT.